The clone carrying this TCR beta chain was picked up many times. Its antigen remains unidentified. This sample was taken from a study of T-cell reconstitution after alpha-beta-depleted transplantation in children. Overall study results and limits: Day-60 TCRbeta diversity that was high in some patients was derived from surviving recipient T cells and thymic progenitors. Diversity and T-cell counts at one year after transplant derived mostly from new T cells. Several hundred expanded graft clones reportedly supplied alpha-beta T cells about two months after transplant.

Preparation of the TCRbeta library was carried out with unique molecular identifiers. TCRdb reprocessed the PCR reads with MiXCR, giving one entry per CDR3 protein. Here the sample spans about 110,000 distinct CDR3 sequences, 5% to 7% being singletons. The material was PBMCs, mostly from graft donor cells, obtained 360 days after TCRalphabeta/CD19-depleted stem cell transplant. The origin of this receptor is a male patient between 2 and 10 years old who had a stem cell transplant for acute lymphoblastic leukemia, so the T cells may come from the graft donor.

CDR3 bases: TGCGCCAGCAGCTTGGGACAGAAGACTAGCGGGTTGGGTAATGAGCAGTTCTTC. This codes for CASSLGQKTSGLGNEQFF. V usage is TRBV5-1 and J usage is TRBJ2-1; 10 nucleotides agree with TRBD2. Germline values: CDR1 SGHRS, CDR2 YFSETQ. This CDR3 is 18 amino acids long. The J segment lost 7 bases and the V segment lost 0 bases, leaving 13 bases of the junction unmatched.